Listed here are 5 T cell receptor beta chains from one sample, sequenced in a study of spatial heterogeneity in lung cancer. TCRdb called the 5' RACE reads again in MiXCR, with one record for every CDR3 protein. The repertoire holds tens of thousands of distinct CDR3 sequences, with around 8.4% as singletons. Time point reported: sample taken at primary tumor resection. Sequencing of whole RNA from tumor, nontumor lung or frozen PBMC involved no sorting. Sample: PBMCs, taken at surgery. These receptors all come from a female donor with early-stage non-small cell lung cancer.

The chain joins TRBV6-5 to TRBJ2-7; TRBD1 might be the D (5 bases). The length of the CDR3 is 14 residues. Looked up from germline, CDR1 is MNHEY and CDR2 is SVGAGI. V dropped 4 bases and J dropped 1 base, with 11 bases sitting between them. The CDR3 region is CASSLSTGSYEQYV. The CDR3 DNA reads as TGTGCCAGCAGTTTATCTACAGGTTCCTACGAGCAGTACGTC.

The chain links TRBV7-3 to TRBJ1-2; TRBD1 agrees at 7 bases. Germline V CDR1 and CDR2: SGHTA, FQGTGA. The CDR3 loop spans 13 amino acids. The V and J ends lost 5 bases and 2 bases, in that order; junction bases with no gene match: 2. This CDR3 is CASSPDRNYGYTF. CDR3 nucleotide sequence: TGTGCCAGCAGCCCGGACAGGAACTATGGCTACACCTTC.

The V and J genes are TRBV5-1 and TRBJ1-1; D might be TRBD1 (6 bases). Per germline, CDR1 SGHRS and CDR2 YFSETQ. This CDR3 is 14 amino acids long. V lost 3 bases and J lost 2, with 11 bases in between. CDR3 DNA sequence: TGCGCCAGCAGCTCGGACAGCGGTAACACTGAAGCTTTCTTT. Residues: CASSSDSGNTEAFF.

There are many counts of this clonotype. The chain has TRBV2 and TRBJ2-3, with TRBD1 matching 7 bases. CDR3 length equals 14 residues. The trim removed 7 bases at V and 7 bases at J, leaving 11 bases unmatched. Germline V gene lookup returns CDR1 SNHLY and CDR2 FYNNEI. The DNA of the CDR3 is TGTGCCAGCACTAACAGGGGAAGGAGGAATACGCAGTATTTT. Translated: CASTNRGRRNTQYF.

In this sample, this clonotype turned up many times. The rearrangement uses TRBV3-1 and TRBJ1-1, with D uncertain. Germline CDR1 and CDR2: LGHDT and YNNKEL (reference sequence). The CDR3 is 15 residues long. V was cut by 1 base and J by 5 bases, with 14 bases left in between. CDR3 residues: CASSQGTGSGTEAFF. The CDR3 nucleotides are TGTGCCAGCAGCCAAGGTACGGGGAGTGGGACTGAAGCTTTCTTT. The whole variable domain, filled in from reference TRBV3-1 and TRBJ1-1, reads DTAVSQTPKYLVTQMGNDKSIKCEQNLGHDTMYWYKQDSKKFLKIMFSYNNKELIINETVPNRFSPKSPDKAHLNLHINSLELGDSAVYFCASSQGTGSGTEAFFGQGTRLTVV.